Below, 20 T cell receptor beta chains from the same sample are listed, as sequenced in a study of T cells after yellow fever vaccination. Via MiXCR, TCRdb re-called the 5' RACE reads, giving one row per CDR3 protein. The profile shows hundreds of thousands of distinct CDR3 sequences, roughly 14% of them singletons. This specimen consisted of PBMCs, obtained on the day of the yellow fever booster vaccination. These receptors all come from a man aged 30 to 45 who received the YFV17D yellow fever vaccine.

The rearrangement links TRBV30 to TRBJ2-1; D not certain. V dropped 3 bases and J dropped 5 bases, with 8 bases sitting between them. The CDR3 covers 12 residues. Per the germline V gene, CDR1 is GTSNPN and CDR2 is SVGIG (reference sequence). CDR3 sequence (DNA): TGTGCCTGGAGGGAATTAAACAATGAGCAGTTCTTC. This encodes CAWRELNNEQFF.

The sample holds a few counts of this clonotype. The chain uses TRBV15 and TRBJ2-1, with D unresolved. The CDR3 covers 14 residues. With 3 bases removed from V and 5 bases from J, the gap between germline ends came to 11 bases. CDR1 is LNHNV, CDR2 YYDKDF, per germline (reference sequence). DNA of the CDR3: TGTGCCACCAGCAGTCCGACTGGACACAATGAGCAGTTCTTC. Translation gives CATSSPTGHNEQFF.

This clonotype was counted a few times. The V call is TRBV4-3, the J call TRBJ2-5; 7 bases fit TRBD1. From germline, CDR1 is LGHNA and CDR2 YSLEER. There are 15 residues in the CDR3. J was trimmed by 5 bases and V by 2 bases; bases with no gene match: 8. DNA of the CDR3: TGCGCCAGCAGCCAACTGCTGACAGGGTCGGAGACCCAGTACTTC. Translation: CASSQLLTGSETQYF.

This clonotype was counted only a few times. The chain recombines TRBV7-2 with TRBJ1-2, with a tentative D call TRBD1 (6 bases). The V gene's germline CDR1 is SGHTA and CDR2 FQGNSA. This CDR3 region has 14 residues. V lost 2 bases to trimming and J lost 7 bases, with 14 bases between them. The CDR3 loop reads CASSLQGPESGYTF. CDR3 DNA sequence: TGTGCCAGCAGCTTACAGGGGCCCGAGTCTGGCTACACCTTC.

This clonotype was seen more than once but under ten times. For the CDR3, the DNA is TGTGCCAGCAGCCAAGAATCGGTCAAGAACACTGAAGCTTTCTTT. As protein: CASSQESVKNTEAFF. The rearrangement uses TRBV3-1 and TRBJ1-1, with D uncertain. V lost 0 bases and J lost 1, with 9 bases in between. The germline gives CDR1 LGHDT, CDR2 YNNKEL (reference sequence). The CDR3 contains 15 residues.

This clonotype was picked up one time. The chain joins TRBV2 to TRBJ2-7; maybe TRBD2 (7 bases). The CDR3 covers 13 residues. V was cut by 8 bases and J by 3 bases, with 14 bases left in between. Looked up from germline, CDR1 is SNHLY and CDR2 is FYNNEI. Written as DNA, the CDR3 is TGTGCCAGCGGGGGGGGCCCGAACTACGAGCAGTACTTC. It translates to CASGGGPNYEQYF.

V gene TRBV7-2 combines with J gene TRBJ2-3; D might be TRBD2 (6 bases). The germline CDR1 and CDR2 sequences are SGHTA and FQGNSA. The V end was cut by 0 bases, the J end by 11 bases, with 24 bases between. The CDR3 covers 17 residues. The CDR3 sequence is CASSLAAGGTSPREQYF. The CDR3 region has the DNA TGTGCCAGCAGCTTAGCGGCCGGGGGAACATCCCCCCGTGAGCAGTATTTT.

The CDR3 region is CASSWEGGPKLFF. The CDR3 DNA sequence: TGCGCCAGCAGCTGGGAAGGAGGGCCCAAACTGTTTTTT. J is TRBJ1-4 and V is TRBV5-1; no firm D call. Deletions cut 3 bases from V and 11 bases from J, with 14 bases between. The CDR3 consists of 13 residues. In germline, CDR1 is SGHRS, CDR2 YFSETQ.

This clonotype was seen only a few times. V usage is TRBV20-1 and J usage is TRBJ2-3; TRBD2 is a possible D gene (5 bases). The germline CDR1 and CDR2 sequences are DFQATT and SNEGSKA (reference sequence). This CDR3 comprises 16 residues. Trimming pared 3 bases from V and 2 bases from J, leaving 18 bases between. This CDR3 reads CSASRGASGPTDTQYF. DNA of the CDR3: TGCAGTGCTAGCCGTGGCGCCAGCGGACCCACAGATACGCAGTATTTT.

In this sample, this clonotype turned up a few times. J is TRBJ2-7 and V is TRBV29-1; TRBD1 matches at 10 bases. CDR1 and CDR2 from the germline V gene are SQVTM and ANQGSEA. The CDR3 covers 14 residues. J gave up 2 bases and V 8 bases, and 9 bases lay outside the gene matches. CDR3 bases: TGCAGCATGCGGACAGGGGGTTTAACCTACGAGCAGTACTTC. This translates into CSMRTGGLTYEQYF.

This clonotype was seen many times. CDR3 amino acids: CSAPPAGSSYNEQFF. DNA for the CDR3: TGCAGTGCTCCCCCTGCGGGGAGCTCCTACAATGAGCAGTTCTTC. The chain recombines TRBV20-1 with TRBJ2-1; maybe TRBD2 (6 bases). There are 15 residues in the CDR3. Trimming pared 5 bases from V and 0 bases from J, leaving 14 bases between. From germline, CDR1 is DFQATT and CDR2 SNEGSKA (reference sequence).

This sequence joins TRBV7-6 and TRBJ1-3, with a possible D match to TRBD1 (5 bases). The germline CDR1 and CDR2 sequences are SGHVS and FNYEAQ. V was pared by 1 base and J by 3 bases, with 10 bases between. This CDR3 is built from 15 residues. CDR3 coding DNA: TGTGCCAGCAGCTTAGTTTGGGGCGGTGGAAACACCATATATTTT. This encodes CASSLVWGGGNTIYF.

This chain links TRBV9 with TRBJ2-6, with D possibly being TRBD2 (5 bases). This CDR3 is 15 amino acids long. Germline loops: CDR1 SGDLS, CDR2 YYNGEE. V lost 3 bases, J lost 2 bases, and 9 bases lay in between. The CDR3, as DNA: TGTGCCAGCAGCGCACGGGGAACTGGGGCCAACGTCCTGACTTTC. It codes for CASSARGTGANVLTF.

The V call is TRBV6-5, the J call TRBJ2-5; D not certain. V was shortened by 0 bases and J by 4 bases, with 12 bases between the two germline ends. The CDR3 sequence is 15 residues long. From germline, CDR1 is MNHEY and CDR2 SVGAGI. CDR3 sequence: CASSYSGRIGETQYF. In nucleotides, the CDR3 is TGTGCCAGCAGTTACTCTGGAAGAATAGGAGAGACCCAGTACTTC.

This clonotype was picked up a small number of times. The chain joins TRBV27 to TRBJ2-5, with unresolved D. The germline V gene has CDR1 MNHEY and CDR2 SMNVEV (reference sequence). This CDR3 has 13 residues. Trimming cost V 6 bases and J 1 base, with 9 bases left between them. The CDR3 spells CASRSTTQETQYF. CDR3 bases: TGTGCCAGCAGATCGACCACCCAAGAGACCCAGTACTTC.

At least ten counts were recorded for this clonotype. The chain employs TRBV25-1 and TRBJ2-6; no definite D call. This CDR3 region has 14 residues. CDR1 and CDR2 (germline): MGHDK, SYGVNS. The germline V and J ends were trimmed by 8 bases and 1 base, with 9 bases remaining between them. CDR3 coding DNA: TGTGCCAGCGGGGATTGGTCTGGGGCCAACGTCCTGACTTTC. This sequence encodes CASGDWSGANVLTF.

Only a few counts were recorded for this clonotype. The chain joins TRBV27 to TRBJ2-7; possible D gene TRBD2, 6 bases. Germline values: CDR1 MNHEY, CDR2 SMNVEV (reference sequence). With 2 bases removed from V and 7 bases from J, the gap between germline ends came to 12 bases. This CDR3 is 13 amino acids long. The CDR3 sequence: CASSLSLAREQYF. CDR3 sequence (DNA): TGTGCCAGCAGTTTAAGTCTAGCGCGGGAGCAGTACTTC.

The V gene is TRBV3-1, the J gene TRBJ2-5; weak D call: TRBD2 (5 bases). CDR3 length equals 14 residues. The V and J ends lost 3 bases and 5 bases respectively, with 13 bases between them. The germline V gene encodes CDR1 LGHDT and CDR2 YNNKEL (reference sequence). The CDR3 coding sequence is TGTGCCAGCAGCCAGAAGGCGGGTCAGGAGACCCAGTACTTC. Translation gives CASSQKAGQETQYF.

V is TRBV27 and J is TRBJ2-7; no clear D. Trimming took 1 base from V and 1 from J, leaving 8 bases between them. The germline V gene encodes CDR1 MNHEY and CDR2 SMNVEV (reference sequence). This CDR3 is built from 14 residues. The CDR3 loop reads CASSLLVGSYEQYF. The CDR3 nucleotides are TGTGCCAGCAGTTTATTAGTCGGGTCCTACGAGCAGTACTTC.

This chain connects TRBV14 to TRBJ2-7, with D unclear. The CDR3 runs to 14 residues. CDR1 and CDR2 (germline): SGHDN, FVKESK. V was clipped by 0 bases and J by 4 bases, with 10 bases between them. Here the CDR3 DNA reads TGTGCCAGCAGCCAAGATTTAGTCTCTTACGAGCAGTACTTC. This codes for CASSQDLVSYEQYF.